Listed here are 21 T cell receptor beta chains from one sample, sequenced in a study of blood T cell repertoires in COVID-19 (dated by TCRdb to about 2020). Receptors were amplified or captured by the immunoSEQ multiplex PCR assay. What TCRdb holds here is the immuneACCESS table cut down to in-frame rearrangements. Part of the clones is not present; checked against another copy, under half of the missing clones reflect an unresolved V gene, and the others are unexplained. The sample table lists about 260,000 clones, more than 70% of them with a count of one. Of the sample, about 2.1% is held by the ten largest clones. Sequences were obtained from PBMCs or T cells enriched from blood (not recorded which). Source of these receptors: a woman aged 45 to 65 who had recovered from COVID-19.

The rearrangement uses TRBV19 and TRBJ2-6; TRBD2 might be the D (5 bases). This CDR3 region has 16 residues. Germline values: CDR1 LNHDA, CDR2 SQIVND (reference sequence). Trimming took 1 base from V and 0 from J, leaving 7 bases between them. The CDR3 is CASSIVGVSGANVLTF. CDR3 coding DNA: TGTGCCAGTAGTATAGTGGGAGTCTCTGGGGCCAACGTCCTGACTTTC.

V usage is TRBV3-1 (or the pseudogene TRBV3-2) and J usage is TRBJ1-2, with TRBD1 matching 7 bases. The CDR3 sequence is 15 residues long. The ends lost 0 bases at V and 5 bases at J; junction bases unmatched: 6. CDR1 and CDR2 from the germline V gene are LGHDT and YNNKEL (reference sequence). This CDR3 reads CASSQDAGGFYGYTF. CDR3 nucleotide sequence: TGTGCCAGCAGCCAAGATGCAGGGGGGTTTTATGGCTACACCTTC.

This chain links TRBV11-2 with TRBJ2-3, with D unresolved. This CDR3 has 12 residues. V lost 6 bases and J 4 bases, leaving 8 bases between the germline ends. Germline-derived CDR1 and CDR2 are SGHAT and FQNNGV. CDR3 residues: CASSPTSDTQYF. The CDR3 nucleotides are TGTGCCAGCAGTCCAACTTCAGATACGCAGTATTTT. Based on the CDR3 plus reference TRBV11-2 and TRBJ2-3, the full variable domain is EAGVAQSPRYKIIEKRQSVAFWCNPISGHATLYWYQQILGQGPKLLIQFQNNGVVDDSQLPKDRFSAERLKGVDSTLKIQPAKLEDSAVYLCASSPTSDTQYFGPGTRLTVL.

The chain uses TRBV15 and TRBJ1-4, with D possibly TRBD1 on 6 matching bases. Between the trimmed V and J ends, which lost 0 bases and 12 bases, there was a span of 20 bases. This CDR3 contains 16 residues. From germline, CDR1 is LNHNV and CDR2 YYDKDF (reference sequence). CDR3 DNA: TGTGCCACCAGCAGAGACAGGGGCGGACGGGAAAGAGAACTGTTTTTT. It codes for CATSRDRGGRERELFF.

This chain joins TRBV15 and TRBJ1-2, with 10 bases matching TRBD1. Germline V gene lookup returns CDR1 LNHNV and CDR2 YYDKDF (reference sequence). The CDR3 is made up of 15 amino acids. V lost 1 base and J lost 5; bases outside the gene matches: 4. CDR3 residues: CATSRVRTGGYGYTF. The CDR3, as DNA: TGTGCCACCAGCAGAGTCAGGACAGGGGGTTATGGCTACACCTTC.

V gene TRBV12-3 or TRBV12-4 combines with J gene TRBJ1-2; the D is unclear. The CDR3 consists of 13 residues. Deletions cut 4 bases from V and 12 bases from J, with 18 bases between. The CDR3 region has the DNA TGTGCCAGCAGTTCCAGCGCCTACCAAGTACACACCTTC. This translates into CASSSSAYQVHTF.

This clone showed up just once. This chain joins TRBV6-2 or TRBV6-3 and TRBJ2-1; D not resolved. This CDR3 has 13 amino acids. CDR1 and CDR2 (germline): MNHEY, SVGEGT. Trimming shortened V by 6 bases and J by 6 bases, and 12 bases separated the two germline ends. The CDR3 loop is CASSRPSSNEQFF. CDR3 nucleotides: TGTGCCAGCAGCCGACCTAGTTCCAATGAGCAGTTCTTC.

The chain employs TRBV4-3 and TRBJ1-1; D gene ambiguous. This CDR3 contains 16 residues. V gave up 0 bases and J gave up 4 bases, with 15 bases separating them. Germline CDR1 is LGHNA and CDR2 is YSLEER. The CDR3 DNA follows: TGCGCCAGCAGCCAAGATTCCACATCTTCAGGCACTGAAGCTTTCTTT. Protein product: CASSQDSTSSGTEAFF.

The chain joins TRBV28 to TRBJ1-5, with unresolved D. The germline V gene has CDR1 MDHEN and CDR2 SYDVKM. The V end was cut by 7 bases, the J end by 1 base, with 14 bases between. This CDR3 is built from 15 residues. The chain's CDR3 is CASTRGEASNQPQHF. For the CDR3, the DNA is TGTGCCAGCACTAGAGGCGAGGCCAGCAATCAGCCCCAGCATTTT.

The chain uses TRBV7-2 and TRBJ2-3, with 11 nucleotides matching TRBD2. CDR1 is SGHTA, CDR2 FQGNSA, per germline. This CDR3 spans 16 amino acids. V lost 4 bases and J lost 4; bases outside the gene matches: 7. In DNA form, the CDR3 reads TGTGCCAGCAGCTCCTCCCTAGCGGGGGGCGCAGATACGCAGTATTTT. This gives the protein CASSSSLAGGADTQYF.

This chain links TRBV9 with TRBJ2-7, with 7 bases lining up with TRBD2. The CDR3 runs to 16 residues. The V gene's germline CDR1 is SGDLS and CDR2 YYNGEE. V was clipped by 0 bases and J by 6 bases; unmatched bases: 12. The CDR3 region has the DNA TGTGCCAGCAGCGTAGTGGGGCTAGCGGAGAGGGCCGAGCAGTACTTC. Its protein is CASSVVGLAERAEQYF.

As for this clone: The junction shows a germline mismatch at one end, possibly a read error. This chain joins TRBV19 and TRBJ2-4, with 10 nucleotides matching TRBD2. Germline lookup yields CDR1 LNHDA and CDR2 SQIVND (reference sequence). The CDR3 runs to 13 residues. This chain's CDR3 is CATWTEAGGPEHF. CDR3 coding DNA: TGTGCCACCTGGACTGAAGCGGGAGGGCCTGAGCACTTC.

The CDR3 bases are TGTGCCAGCAGCTTAGCTTGGGAGTCTGCAACTAATGAAAAACTGTTTTTT. This codes for CASSLAWESATNEKLFF. This sequence joins TRBV7-6 and TRBJ1-4, with no clear D. V lost 0 bases to trimming and J lost 0 bases, with 11 bases between them. The CDR3 totals 17 residues. Germline assignment: CDR1 SGHVS and CDR2 FNYEAQ.

The chain recombines TRBV6-5 with TRBJ2-2; tentative D call: TRBD2 (6 bases). V lost 4 bases, J lost 1 base, and 13 bases lay in between. Germline lookup yields CDR1 MNHEY and CDR2 SVGAGI. CDR3 length: 16 amino acids. CDR3 DNA: TGTGCCAGCAGTTGGACCGGGGGTTTGAACACCGGGGAGCTGTTTTTT. Its translation: CASSWTGGLNTGELFF.

V usage is TRBV6-1 and J usage is TRBJ2-1, with D perhaps TRBD1 (5 bases). The germline V gene encodes CDR1 MNHNS and CDR2 SASEGT. The CDR3 loop spans 14 amino acids. Trimming removed 1 base at V and 9 bases at J, with 13 bases between. CDR3 in amino acids: CASSEVVGVAEQFF. Written as DNA, the CDR3 is TGTGCCAGCAGTGAAGTGGTAGGGGTAGCTGAGCAGTTCTTC.

The chain links TRBV28 to TRBJ2-7; 7 bases match TRBD2. The germline CDR1 and CDR2 sequences are MDHEN and SYDVKM. CDR3 length equals 15 residues. After removal of 3 bases from V and 1 base from J, the junction contained 6 bases not matched to a gene. For the CDR3, the DNA is TGTGCCAGCAGTTTTGTGCGGGAGTGGTCCTACGAGCAGTACTTC. Protein product: CASSFVREWSYEQYF.

The chain links TRBV28 to TRBJ2-4; 9 bases are shared with TRBD1. The CDR3 sequence is 17 residues long. In germline, CDR1 is MDHEN, CDR2 SYDVKM. V shed 4 bases, J shed 0 bases, and the junction held 7 bases outside the gene matches. The CDR3 DNA reads as TGTGCCAGCAGTTGGAGGGGACAGGGAGTAGCCAAAAACATTCAGTACTTC. Protein: CASSWRGQGVAKNIQYF.

This chain joins TRBV30 and TRBJ2-7; no firm D call. Trimming pared 2 bases from V and 4 bases from J, leaving 6 bases between. The germline V gene encodes CDR1 GTSNPN and CDR2 SVGIG (reference sequence). The CDR3 spans 11 residues. In DNA, the CDR3 is TGTGCCTGGAGTCAGGATTACGAGCAGTACTTC. Translating gives CAWSQDYEQYF.

This rearrangement joins TRBV11-1 to TRBJ2-1; tentatively, D is TRBD1 (5 bases). Germline CDR1 and CDR2: SGHAT and FQDESV (reference sequence). Deletions cut 5 bases from V and 2 bases from J, with 16 bases between. The CDR3 runs to 16 residues. The CDR3 DNA follows: TGTGCCAGCAGCAGAGGACATTCCCAAACCTACAATGAGCAGTTCTTC. Amino acid sequence: CASSRGHSQTYNEQFF.

This CDR3 is CASRNQGMNTEAFF. The CDR3 nucleotides are TGTGCCAGCAGGAATCAGGGGATGAACACTGAAGCTTTCTTT. The chain links TRBV7-9 to TRBJ1-1; D is possibly TRBD1 (6 bases). Germline assignment: CDR1 SEHNR and CDR2 FQNEAQ (reference sequence). The CDR3 sequence is 14 residues long. Trimming left V 6 bases short and J 0 bases short, with 11 bases between.

The table lists this clone with a few counts. CDR3 coding DNA: TGTGCCAGCAGCTTAACGCAGAACCAAGAGACCCAGTACTTC. Protein sequence: CASSLTQNQETQYF. This rearrangement joins TRBV7-2 to TRBJ2-5, with D uncertain. Germline CDR1 is SGHTA and CDR2 is FQGNSA. Trimming took off 2 bases at V and 0 bases at J, with 7 bases between the two ends. The CDR3 totals 14 residues. The full variable domain, in which reference TRBV7-2 and TRBJ2-5 provide the parts outside the CDR3, is GAGVSQSPSNKVTEKGKDVELRCDPISGHTALYWYRQSLGQGLEFLIYFQGNSAPDKSGLPSDRFSAERTGGSVSTLTIQRTQQEDSAVYLCASSLTQNQETQYFGPGTRLLVL.